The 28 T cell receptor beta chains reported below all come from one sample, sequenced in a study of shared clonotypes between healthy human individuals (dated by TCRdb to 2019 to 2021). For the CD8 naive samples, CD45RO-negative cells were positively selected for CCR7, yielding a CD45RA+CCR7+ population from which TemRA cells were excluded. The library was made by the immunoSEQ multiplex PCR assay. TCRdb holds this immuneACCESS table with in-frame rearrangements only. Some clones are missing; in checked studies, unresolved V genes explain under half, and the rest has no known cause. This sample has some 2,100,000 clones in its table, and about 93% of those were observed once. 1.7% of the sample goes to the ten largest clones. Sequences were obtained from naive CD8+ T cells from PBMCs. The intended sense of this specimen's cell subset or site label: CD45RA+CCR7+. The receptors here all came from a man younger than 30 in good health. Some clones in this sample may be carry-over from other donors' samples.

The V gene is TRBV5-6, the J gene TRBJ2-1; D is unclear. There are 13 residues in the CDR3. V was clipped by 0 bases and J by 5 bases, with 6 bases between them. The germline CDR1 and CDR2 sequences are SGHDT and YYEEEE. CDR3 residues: CASSLGVDNEQFF. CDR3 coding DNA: TGTGCCAGCAGCTTGGGAGTTGACAATGAGCAGTTCTTC.

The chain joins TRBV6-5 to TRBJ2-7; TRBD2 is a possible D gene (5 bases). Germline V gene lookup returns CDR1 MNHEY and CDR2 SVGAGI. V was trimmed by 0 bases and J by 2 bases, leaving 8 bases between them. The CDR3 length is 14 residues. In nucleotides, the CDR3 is TGTGCCAGCAGTTACTCGCAGACTACCTACGAGCAGTACTTC. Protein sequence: CASSYSQTTYEQYF.

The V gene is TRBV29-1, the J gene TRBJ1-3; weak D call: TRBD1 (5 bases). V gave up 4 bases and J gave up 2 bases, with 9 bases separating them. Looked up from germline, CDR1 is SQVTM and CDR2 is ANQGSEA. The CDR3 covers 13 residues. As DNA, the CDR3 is TGCAGCGTTGCAGAAGGGGCTGGAAACACCATATATTTT. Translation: CSVAEGAGNTIYF.

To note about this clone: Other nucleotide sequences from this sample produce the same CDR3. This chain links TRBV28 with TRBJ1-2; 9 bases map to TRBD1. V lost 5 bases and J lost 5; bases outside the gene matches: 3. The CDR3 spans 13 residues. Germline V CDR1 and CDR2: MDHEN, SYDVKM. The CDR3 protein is CASSPGTGYGYTF. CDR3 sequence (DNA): TGTGCCAGCAGTCCCGGGACAGGGTATGGCTACACCTTC.

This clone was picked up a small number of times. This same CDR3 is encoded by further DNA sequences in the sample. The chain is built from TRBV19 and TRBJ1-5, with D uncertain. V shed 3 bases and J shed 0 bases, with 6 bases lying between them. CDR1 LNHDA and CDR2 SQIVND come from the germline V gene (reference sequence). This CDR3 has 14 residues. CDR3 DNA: TGTGCCAGTAGTATTCGTGATAGCAATCAGCCCCAGCATTTT. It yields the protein CASSIRDSNQPQHF.

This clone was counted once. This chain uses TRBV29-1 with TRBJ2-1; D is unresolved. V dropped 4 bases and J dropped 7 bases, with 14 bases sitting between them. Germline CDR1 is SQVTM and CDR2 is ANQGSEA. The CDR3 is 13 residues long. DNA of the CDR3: TGCAGCGTTGTCCCCCACAGCAGAAATGAGCAGTTCTTC. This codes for CSVVPHSRNEQFF.

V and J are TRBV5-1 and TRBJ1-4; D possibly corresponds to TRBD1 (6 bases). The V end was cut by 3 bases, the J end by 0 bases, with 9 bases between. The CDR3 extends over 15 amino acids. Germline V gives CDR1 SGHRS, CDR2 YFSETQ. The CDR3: CASSWGPATNEKLFF. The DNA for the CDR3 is TGCGCCAGCAGCTGGGGGCCAGCAACTAATGAAAAACTGTTTTTT.

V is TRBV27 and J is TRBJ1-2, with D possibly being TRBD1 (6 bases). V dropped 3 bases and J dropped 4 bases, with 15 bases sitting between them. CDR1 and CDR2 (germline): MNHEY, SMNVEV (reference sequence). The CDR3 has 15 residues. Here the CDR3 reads CASSFVGGAGYGYTF. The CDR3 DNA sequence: TGTGCCAGCAGTTTTGTGGGGGGCGCGGGCTATGGCTACACCTTC.

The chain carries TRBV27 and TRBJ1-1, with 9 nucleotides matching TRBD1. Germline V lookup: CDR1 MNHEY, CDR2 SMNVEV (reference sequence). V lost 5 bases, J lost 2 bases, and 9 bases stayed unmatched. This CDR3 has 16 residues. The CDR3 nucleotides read TGTGCCAGCAGTGGTACGACAGGGGGGTTAAACACTGAAGCTTTCTTT. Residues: CASSGTTGGLNTEAFF.

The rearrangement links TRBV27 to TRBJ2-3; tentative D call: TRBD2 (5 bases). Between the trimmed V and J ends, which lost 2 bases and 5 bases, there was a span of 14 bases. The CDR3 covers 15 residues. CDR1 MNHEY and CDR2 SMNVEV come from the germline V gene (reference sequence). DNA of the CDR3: TGTGCCAGCAGTTTAGCGGGTCACACCGGAGATACGCAGTATTTT. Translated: CASSLAGHTGDTQYF.

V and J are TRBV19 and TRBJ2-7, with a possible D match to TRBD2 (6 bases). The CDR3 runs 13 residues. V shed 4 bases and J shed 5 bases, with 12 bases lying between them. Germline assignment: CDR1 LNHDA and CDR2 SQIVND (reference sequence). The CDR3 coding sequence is TGTGCCAGTAGTACAAGGTCGGGGGACGAGCAGTACTTC. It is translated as CASSTRSGDEQYF.

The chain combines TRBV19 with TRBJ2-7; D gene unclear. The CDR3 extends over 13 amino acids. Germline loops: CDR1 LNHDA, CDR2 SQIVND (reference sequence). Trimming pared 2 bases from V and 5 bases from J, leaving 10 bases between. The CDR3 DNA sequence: TGTGCCAGTAGTATAACCCTCGCCCACGAGCAGTACTTC. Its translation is CASSITLAHEQYF.

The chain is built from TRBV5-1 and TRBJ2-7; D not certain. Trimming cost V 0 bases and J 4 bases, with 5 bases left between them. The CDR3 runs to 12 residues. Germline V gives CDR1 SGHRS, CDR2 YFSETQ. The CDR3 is CASSLVLYEQYF. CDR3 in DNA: TGCGCCAGCAGCTTGGTCCTTTACGAGCAGTACTTC.

This chain's CDR3 is CASSSSGGYTDTQYF. As DNA, the CDR3 is TGTGCCAGCAGCTCGTCAGGAGGGTACACAGATACGCAGTATTTT. The rearrangement uses TRBV7-9 and TRBJ2-3, with TRBD2 as a possible D gene (6 bases). V was cut by 4 bases and J by 2 bases, with 13 bases left in between. CDR3 length: 15 amino acids. From germline, CDR1 is SEHNR and CDR2 FQNEAQ (reference sequence).

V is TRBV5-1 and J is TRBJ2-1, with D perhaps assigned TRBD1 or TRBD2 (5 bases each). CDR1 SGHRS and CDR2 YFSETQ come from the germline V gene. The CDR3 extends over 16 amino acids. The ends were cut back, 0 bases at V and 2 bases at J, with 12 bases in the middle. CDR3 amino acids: CASSLAGAEAYNEQFF. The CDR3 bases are TGCGCCAGCAGCTTGGCCGGGGCGGAAGCCTACAATGAGCAGTTCTTC.

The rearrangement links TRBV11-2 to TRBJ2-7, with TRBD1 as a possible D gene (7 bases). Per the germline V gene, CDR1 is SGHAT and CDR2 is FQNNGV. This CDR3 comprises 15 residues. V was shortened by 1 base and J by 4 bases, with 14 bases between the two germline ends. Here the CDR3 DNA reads TGTGCCAGCAGCTTAGTTGCAGGGGGGACATACGAGCAGTACTTC. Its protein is CASSLVAGGTYEQYF.

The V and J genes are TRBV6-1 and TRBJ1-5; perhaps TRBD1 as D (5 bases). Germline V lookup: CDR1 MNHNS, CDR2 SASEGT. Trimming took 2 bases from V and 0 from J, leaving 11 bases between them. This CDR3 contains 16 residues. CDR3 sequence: CASSEKRQTSNQPQHF. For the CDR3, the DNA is TGTGCCAGCAGTGAAAAGAGACAGACTAGCAATCAGCCCCAGCATTTT.

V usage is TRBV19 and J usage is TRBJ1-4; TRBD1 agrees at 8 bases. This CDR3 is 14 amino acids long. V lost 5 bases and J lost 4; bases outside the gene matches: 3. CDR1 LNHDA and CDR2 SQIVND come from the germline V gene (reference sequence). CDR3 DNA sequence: TGTGCCAGTAGTGCAGGGGGCATTAATGAAAAACTGTTTTTT. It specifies CASSAGGINEKLFF.

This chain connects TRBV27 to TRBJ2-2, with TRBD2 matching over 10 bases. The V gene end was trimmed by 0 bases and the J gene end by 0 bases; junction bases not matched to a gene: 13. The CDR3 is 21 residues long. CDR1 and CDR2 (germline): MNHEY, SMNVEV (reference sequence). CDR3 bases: TGTGCCAGCAGTTTATCAGCGGGGCTAGCGGGAGAGACCGCGAACACCGGGGAGCTGTTTTTT. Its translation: CASSLSAGLAGETANTGELFF.

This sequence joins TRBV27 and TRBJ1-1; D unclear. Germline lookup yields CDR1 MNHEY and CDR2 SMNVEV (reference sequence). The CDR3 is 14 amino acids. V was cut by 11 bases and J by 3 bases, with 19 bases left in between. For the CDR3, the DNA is TGTGCCGGCCGGGCTTCGGCCCTGCACACTGAAGCTTTCTTT. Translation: CAGRASALHTEAFF.

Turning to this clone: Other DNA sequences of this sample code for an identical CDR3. The CDR3 DNA sequence: TGTGCCAGTAGTCCGGGACAGGGTGGGTACGAGCAGTACTTC. Its protein is CASSPGQGGYEQYF. The chain combines TRBV19 with TRBJ2-7, with 9 bases aligning to TRBD1. The CDR3 spans 14 residues. CDR1 and CDR2 (germline): LNHDA, SQIVND (reference sequence). J lost 4 bases, V lost 5 bases, and 6 bases had no gene match.

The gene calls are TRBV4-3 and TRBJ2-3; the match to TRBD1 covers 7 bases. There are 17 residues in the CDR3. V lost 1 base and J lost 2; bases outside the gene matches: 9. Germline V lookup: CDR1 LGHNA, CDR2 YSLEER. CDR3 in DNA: TGCGCCAGCAGCCAAGTCCGGGACAGTCCATTCACAGATACGCAGTATTTT. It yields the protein CASSQVRDSPFTDTQYF.

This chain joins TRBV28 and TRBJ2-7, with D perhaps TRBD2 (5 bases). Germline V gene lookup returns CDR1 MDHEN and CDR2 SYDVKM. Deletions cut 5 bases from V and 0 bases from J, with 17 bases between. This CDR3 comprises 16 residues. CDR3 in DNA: TGTGCCAGCAGTCCTGCTCGGCGGGCGATCTCCTACGAGCAGTACTTC. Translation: CASSPARRAISYEQYF.

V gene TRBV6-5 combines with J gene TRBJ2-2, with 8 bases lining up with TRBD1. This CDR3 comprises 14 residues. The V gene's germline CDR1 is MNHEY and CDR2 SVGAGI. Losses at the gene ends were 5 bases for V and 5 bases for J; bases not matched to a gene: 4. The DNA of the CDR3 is TGTGCCAGCAGTGGACAGGGTAAAACCGGGGAGCTGTTTTTT. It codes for CASSGQGKTGELFF.

CDR3 nucleotide sequence: TGTGCCAGCAGCTTACCCCAGGGGGCGAGTGAGCAGTACTTC. Encoded protein: CASSLPQGASEQYF. The gene calls are TRBV7-8 and TRBJ2-7, with TRBD1 matching 8 bases. V shed 2 bases and J 7 bases; nucleotides not matched to a gene: 7. Germline-derived CDR1 and CDR2 are SGHVS and FQNEAQ. There are 14 residues in the CDR3.

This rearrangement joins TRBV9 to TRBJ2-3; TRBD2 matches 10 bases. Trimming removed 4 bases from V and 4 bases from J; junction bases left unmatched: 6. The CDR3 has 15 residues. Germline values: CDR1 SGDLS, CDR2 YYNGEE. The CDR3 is CASSTSGRAPDTQYF. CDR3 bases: TGTGCCAGCAGCACCAGCGGGAGGGCCCCAGATACGCAGTATTTT.

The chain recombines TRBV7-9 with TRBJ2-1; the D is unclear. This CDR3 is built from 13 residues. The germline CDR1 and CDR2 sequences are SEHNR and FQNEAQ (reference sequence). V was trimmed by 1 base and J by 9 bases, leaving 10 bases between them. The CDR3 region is CASSLVDLVEQFF. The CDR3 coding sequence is TGTGCCAGCAGCTTAGTGGACCTGGTTGAGCAGTTCTTC.

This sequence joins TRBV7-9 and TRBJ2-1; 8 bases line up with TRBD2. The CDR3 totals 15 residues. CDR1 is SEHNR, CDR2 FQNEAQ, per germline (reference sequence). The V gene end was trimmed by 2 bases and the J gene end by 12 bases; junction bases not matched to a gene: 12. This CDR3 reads CASSLPGLVKGGQFF. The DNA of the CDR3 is TGTGCCAGCAGCTTACCGGGACTAGTAAAGGGTGGGCAGTTCTTC.